A single sample gave rise to the 7 T cell receptor beta chains below, sequenced in a study of T cell changes during pregnancy in multiple sclerosis. Sequencing was performed with immunoSEQ multiplex PCR; in TCRdb, only in-frame clones are kept and a portion is missing. This table has tens of thousands of clones, under 95% appearing once. The material was CD8+ T cells from peripheral blood mononuclear cells, obtained before pregnancy. Every receptor here comes from a female donor with multiple sclerosis, enrolled in a pregnancy study.

This chain connects TRBV7-6 to TRBJ1-5; 7 bases map to TRBD1. Per the germline V gene, CDR1 is SGHVS and CDR2 is FNYEAQ. The CDR3 length is 16 residues. V gave up 1 base and J gave up 0 bases; unmatched junction bases: 3. The CDR3 sequence: CASSLGGTDSNQPQHF. CDR3 bases: TGTGCCAGCAGCTTAGGTGGGACAGATAGCAATCAGCCCCAGCATTTT. Filled out from reference TRBV7-6 and TRBJ1-5, the complete variable domain reads GAGVSQSPRYKVTKRGQDVALRCDPISGHVSLYWYRQALGQGPEFLTYFNYEAQQDKSGLPNDRFSAERPEGSISTLTIQRTEQRDSAMYRCASSLGGTDSNQPQHFGDGTRLSIL.

CDR3 sequence (DNA): TGTGCCAGCAGCATAATGGGGACTAGCGGGGATCTCCAAGAGACCCAGTACTTC. This translates into CASSIMGTSGDLQETQYF. This chain uses TRBV7-3 with TRBJ2-5, with 13 bases that match TRBD2. CDR1 SGHTA and CDR2 FQGTGA come from the germline V gene. With V trimmed by 5 bases and J by 1 base, 10 bases remained unmatched. There are 18 residues in the CDR3.

The CDR3 reads CASGLYGTGRETQYF. CDR3 in DNA: TGTGCTAGTGGTTTGTACGGGACAGGGCGGGAGACCCAGTACTTC. V and J are TRBV12-5 and TRBJ2-5, with 9 bases that match TRBD1. This CDR3 is 15 amino acids long. Germline V lookup: CDR1 LGHNT, CDR2 FRNRAP. Trimming cost V 2 bases and J 5 bases; bases outside gene matches: 6.

This clone is labeled as medium-sized. The chain couples TRBV4-2 to TRBJ1-5; TRBD1 matches 7 bases. J lost 7 bases, V lost 0 bases, and 9 bases had no gene match. Germline V gene lookup returns CDR1 LGHNA and CDR2 YNFKEQ. The CDR3 is 16 residues long. The CDR3 loop is CASSQDGAGQPQPQHF. The CDR3 nucleotides are TGTGCCAGCAGCCAAGATGGGGCGGGACAGCCCCAGCCCCAGCATTTT.

The gene calls are TRBV4-3 and TRBJ2-3; TRBD2 is a possible D gene (6 bases). V was cut by 4 bases and J by 1 base, with 9 bases left in between. CDR1 is LGHNA and CDR2 is YSLEER in the germline V gene. The CDR3 loop spans 14 amino acids. CDR3 DNA: TGCGCCAGCAGCCGTAGCGGCGGCACAGATACGCAGTATTTT. Protein sequence: CASSRSGGTDTQYF.

This chain uses TRBV4-3 with TRBJ1-4; D ambiguous. CDR1 is LGHNA, CDR2 YSLEER, per germline. Trimming took 7 bases from V and 0 from J, leaving 12 bases between them. The length of the CDR3 is 15 residues. CDR3 nucleotide sequence: TGCGCCAGCACCCGAGGGAGTTCAACTAATGAAAAACTGTTTTTT. Encoded protein: CASTRGSSTNEKLFF.

The rearrangement links TRBV7-9 to TRBJ1-5; D gene unclear. Per the germline V gene, CDR1 is SEHNR and CDR2 is FQNEAQ (reference sequence). The length of the CDR3 is 14 residues. V was clipped by 1 base and J by 2 bases, with 6 bases between them. The CDR3 spells CASSLGAGNQPQHF. The CDR3 DNA reads as TGTGCCAGCAGCTTAGGGGCAGGCAATCAGCCCCAGCATTTT.